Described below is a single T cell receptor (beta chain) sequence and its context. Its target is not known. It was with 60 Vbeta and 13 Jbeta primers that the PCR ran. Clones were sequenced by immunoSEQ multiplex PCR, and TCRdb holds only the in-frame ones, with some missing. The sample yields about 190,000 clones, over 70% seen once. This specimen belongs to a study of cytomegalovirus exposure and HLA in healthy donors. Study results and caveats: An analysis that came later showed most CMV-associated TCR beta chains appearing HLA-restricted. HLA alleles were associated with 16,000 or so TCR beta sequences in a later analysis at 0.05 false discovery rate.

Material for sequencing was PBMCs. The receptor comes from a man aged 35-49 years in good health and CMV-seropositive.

CDR3 bases: TGTGCCAGCAGCTCCCTACAGGGGGCGAAAAACATTCAGTACTTC. Translating gives CASSSLQGAKNIQYF. The chain uses TRBV5-6 and TRBJ2-4, with 9 positions matching TRBD1. Trimming took 3 bases from V and 4 from J; bases not matched to a gene: 5. Germline-derived CDR1 and CDR2 are SGHDT and YYEEEE. The CDR3 covers 15 residues.